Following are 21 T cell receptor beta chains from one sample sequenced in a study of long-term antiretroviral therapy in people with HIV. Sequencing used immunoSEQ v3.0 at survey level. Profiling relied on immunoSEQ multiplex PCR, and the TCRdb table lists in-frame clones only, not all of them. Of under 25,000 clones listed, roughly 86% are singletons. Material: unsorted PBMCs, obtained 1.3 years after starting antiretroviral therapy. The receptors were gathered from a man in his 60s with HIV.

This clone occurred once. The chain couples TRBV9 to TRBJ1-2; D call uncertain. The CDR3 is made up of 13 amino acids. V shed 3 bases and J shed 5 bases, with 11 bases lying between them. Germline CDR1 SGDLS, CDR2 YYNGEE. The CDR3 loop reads CASSADRNYGYTF. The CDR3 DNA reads TGTGCCAGCAGCGCGGACCGAAATTATGGCTACACCTTC. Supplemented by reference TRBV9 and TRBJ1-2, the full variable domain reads DSGVTQTPKHLITATGQRVTLRCSPRSGDLSVYWYQQSLDQGLQFLIQYYNGEERAKGNILERFSAQQFPDLHSELNLSSLELGDSALYFCASSADRNYGYTFGSGTRLTVV.

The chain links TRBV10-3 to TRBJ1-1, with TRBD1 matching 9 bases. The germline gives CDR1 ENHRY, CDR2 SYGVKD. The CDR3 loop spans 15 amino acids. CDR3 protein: CASRDRDFMNTEAFF. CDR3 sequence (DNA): TGTGCTTCCCGGGACAGGGACTTCATGAACACTGAAGCTTTCTTT.

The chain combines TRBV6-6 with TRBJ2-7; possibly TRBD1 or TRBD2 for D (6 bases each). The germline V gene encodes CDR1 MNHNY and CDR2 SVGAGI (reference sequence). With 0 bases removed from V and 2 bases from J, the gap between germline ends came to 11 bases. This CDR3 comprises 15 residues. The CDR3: CASSYSRGEPYEQYF. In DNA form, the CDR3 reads TGTGCCAGCAGTTACTCGAGGGGGGAACCCTACGAGCAGTACTTC.

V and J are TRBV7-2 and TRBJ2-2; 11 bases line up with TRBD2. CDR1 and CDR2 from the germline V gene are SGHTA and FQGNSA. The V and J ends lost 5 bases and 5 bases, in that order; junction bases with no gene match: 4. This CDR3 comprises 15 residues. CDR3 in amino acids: CASSLLAGVTGELFF. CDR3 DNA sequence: TGTGCCAGCAGCCTACTAGCGGGAGTAACCGGGGAGCTGTTTTTT.

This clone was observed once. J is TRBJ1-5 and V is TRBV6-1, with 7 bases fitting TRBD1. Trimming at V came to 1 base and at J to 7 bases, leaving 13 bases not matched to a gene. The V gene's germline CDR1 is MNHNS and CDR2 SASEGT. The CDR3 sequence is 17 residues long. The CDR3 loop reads CASSEGARQGFGQPQHF. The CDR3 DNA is TGTGCCAGCAGTGAAGGAGCCCGACAGGGTTTTGGACAGCCCCAGCATTTT.

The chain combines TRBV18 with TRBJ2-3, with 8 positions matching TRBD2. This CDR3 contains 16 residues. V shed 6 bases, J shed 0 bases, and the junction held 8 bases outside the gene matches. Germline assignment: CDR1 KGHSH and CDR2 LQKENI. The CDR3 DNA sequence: TGTGCCAGCTCCAAGTATAGCGGGGCTAGCACAGATACGCAGTATTTT. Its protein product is CASSKYSGASTDTQYF.

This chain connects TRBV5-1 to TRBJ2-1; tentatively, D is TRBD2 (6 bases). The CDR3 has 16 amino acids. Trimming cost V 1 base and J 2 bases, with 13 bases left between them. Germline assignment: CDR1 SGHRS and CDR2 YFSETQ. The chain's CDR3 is CASSLIGTGTYNEQFF. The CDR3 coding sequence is TGCGCCAGCAGCTTGATCGGGACTGGCACCTACAATGAGCAGTTCTTC.

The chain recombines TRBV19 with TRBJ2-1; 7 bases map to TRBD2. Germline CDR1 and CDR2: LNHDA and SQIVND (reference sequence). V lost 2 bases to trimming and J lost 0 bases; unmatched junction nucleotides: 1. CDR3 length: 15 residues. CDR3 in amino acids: CASSITSVSYNEQFF. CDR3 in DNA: TGTGCCAGTAGTATAACTAGCGTCTCCTACAATGAGCAGTTCTTC. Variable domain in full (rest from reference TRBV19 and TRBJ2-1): DGGITQSPKYLFRKEGQNVTLSCEQNLNHDAMYWYRQDPGQGLRLIYYSQIVNDFQKGDIAEGYSVSREKKESFPLTVTSAQKNPTAFYLCASSITSVSYNEQFFGPGTRLTVL.

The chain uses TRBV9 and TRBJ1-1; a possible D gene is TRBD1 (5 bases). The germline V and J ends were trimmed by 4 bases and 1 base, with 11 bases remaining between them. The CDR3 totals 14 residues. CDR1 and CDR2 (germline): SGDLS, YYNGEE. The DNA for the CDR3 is TGTGCCAGCAGCCCCCGACAGACGAACACTGAAGCTTTCTTT. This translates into CASSPRQTNTEAFF.

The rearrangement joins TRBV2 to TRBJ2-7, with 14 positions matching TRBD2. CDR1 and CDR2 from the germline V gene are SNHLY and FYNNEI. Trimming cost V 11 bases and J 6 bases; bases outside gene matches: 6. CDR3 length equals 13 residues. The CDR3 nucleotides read TGTGCCGGTTCGACTAGCGGGAGGGTCGAGCAGTACTTC. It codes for CAGSTSGRVEQYF.

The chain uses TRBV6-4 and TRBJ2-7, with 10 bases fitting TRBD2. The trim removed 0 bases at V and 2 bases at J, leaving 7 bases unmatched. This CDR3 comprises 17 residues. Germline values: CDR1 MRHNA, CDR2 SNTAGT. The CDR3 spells CASSDSGQRGGPYEQYF. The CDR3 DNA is TGTGCCAGCAGTGACTCGGGCCAGCGGGGGGGCCCCTACGAGCAGTACTTC.

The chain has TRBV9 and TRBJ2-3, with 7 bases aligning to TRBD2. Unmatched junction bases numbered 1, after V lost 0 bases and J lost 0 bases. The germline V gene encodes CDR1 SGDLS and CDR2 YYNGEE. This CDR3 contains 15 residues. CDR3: CASSVAGGSTDTQYF. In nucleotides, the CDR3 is TGTGCCAGCAGCGTAGCCGGGGGGAGCACAGATACGCAGTATTTT.

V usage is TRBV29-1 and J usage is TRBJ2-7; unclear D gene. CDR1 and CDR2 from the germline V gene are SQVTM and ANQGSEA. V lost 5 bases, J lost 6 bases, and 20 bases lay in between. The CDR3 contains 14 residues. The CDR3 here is CSVHPRHPEGEQYF. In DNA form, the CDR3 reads TGCAGCGTTCACCCAAGACACCCAGAAGGCGAGCAGTACTTC.

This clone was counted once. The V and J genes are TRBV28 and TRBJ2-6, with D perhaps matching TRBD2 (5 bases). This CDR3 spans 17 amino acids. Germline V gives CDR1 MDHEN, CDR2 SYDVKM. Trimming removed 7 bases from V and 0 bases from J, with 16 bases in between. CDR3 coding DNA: TGTGCCAGCACCCTGCCTCGACGGGACTCTGGGGCCAACGTCCTGACTTTC. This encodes CASTLPRRDSGANVLTF.

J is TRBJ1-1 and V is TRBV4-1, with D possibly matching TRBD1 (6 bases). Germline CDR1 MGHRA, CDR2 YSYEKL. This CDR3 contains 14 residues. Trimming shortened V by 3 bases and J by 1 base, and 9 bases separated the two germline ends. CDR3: CASSHQTGNTEAFF. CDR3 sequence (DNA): TGCGCCAGCAGCCACCAGACAGGGAACACTGAAGCTTTCTTT.

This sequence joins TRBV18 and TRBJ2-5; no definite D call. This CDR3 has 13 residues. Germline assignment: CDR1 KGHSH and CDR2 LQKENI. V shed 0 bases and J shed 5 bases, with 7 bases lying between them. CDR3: CASSPPVRETQYF. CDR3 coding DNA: TGTGCCAGCTCACCACCGGTGCGGGAGACCCAGTACTTC.

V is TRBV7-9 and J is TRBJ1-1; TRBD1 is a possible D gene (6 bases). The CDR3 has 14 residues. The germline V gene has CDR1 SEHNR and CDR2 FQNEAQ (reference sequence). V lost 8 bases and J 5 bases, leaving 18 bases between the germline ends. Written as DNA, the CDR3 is TGTGCCAGCGACCCGGGGGGGCATTGGACTGAAGCTTTCTTT. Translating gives CASDPGGHWTEAFF.

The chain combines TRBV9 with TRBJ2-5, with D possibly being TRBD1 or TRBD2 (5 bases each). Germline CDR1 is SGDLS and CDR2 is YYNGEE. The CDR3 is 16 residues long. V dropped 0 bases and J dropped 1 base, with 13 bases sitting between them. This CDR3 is CASSVAEGLTQETQYF. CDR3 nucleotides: TGTGCCAGCAGCGTAGCCGAGGGGCTTACCCAAGAGACCCAGTACTTC.

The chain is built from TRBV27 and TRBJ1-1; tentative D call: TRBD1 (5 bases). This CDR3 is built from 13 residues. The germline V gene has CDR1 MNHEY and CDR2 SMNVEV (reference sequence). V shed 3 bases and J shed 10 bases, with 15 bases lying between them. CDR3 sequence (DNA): TGTGCCAGCAGTTTGGGACCCCGCAGAGTAGCTTTCTTT. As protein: CASSLGPRRVAFF.

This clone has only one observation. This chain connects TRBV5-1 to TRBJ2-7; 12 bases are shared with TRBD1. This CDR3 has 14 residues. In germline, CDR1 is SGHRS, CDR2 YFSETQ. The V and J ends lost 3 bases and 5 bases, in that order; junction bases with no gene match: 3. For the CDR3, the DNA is TGCGCCAGCAGCTCCGGGACAGGGGGCAACGAGCAGTACTTC. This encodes CASSSGTGGNEQYF. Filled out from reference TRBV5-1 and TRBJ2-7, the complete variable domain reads KAGVTQTPRYLIKTRGQQVTLSCSPISGHRSVSWYQQTPGQGLQFLFEYFSETQRNKGNFPGRFSGRQFSNSRSEMNVSTLELGDSALYLCASSSGTGGNEQYFGPGTRLTVT.

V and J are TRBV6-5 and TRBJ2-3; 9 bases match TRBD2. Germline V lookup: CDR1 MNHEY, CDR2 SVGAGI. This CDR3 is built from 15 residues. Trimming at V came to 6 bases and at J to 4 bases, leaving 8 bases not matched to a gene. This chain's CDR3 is CASRIRRGGADTQYF. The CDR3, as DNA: TGTGCCAGCAGGATTAGGCGGGGGGGCGCAGATACGCAGTATTTT.